This is a list of T cell receptor beta chains from one sample in a study of cytomegalovirus exposure and HLA in healthy donors. Measured with immunoSEQ multiplex PCR; TCRdb has only the in-frame clones, and not every one. The repertoire holds about 200,000 clones, approximately 12% seen once, with approximately 7.8% in the top ten. Material for sequencing was PBMCs. The origin of the receptors is a man between 45 and 60 years old in good health and CMV-seropositive. Each CDR3 is given with its conserved first and last residue. The D gene is left open where the match is weak. Some rows mark clone size as missing; the rest say once, few, many or name a class of expanded clone.

j_call clone_size v_call d_call cdr3_aa cdr3_nt
TRBJ1-3 . TRBV30 . CAWSGGVSGNTIYF TGTGCCTGGAGTGGGGGAGTATCTGGAAACACCATATATTTT
TRBJ1-5 . TRBV4-2 . CASSRGPTTFSNQPQHF TGTGCCAGCAGCCGAGGACCGACTACTTTTAGCAATCAGCCCCAGCATTTT
TRBJ2-3 few TRBV6-1 TRBD1 CASKTGKGDTQYF TGTGCCAGCAAGACAGGGAAAGGGGATACGCAGTATTTT
TRBJ1-5 few TRBV7-9 TRBD1 CASTGTGRNQPQHF TGTGCCAGCACAGGGACAGGGCGCAATCAGCCCCAGCATTTT
TRBJ2-2 few TRBV10-1 . CASSESGPNTGELFF TGCGCCAGCAGTGAGTCGGGCCCGAACACCGGGGAGCTGTTTTTT
TRBJ2-2 . TRBV6-5 TRBD2 CASSYLAGGTGELFF TGTGCCAGCAGTTACCTAGCGGGGGGCACCGGGGAGCTGTTTTTT
TRBJ2-1 . TRBV29-1 . CSVDTPVGAGDHNEQFF TGCAGCGTTGACACCCCAGTGGGGGCGGGGGACCACAATGAGCAGTTCTTC
TRBJ1-2 . TRBV13 TRBD1 CASSLEGRDRVLGYTF TGTGCCAGCAGCTTAGAAGGCCGGGACAGGGTTTTAGGCTACACCTTC
TRBJ2-5 few TRBV7-9 TRBD2 CASSLSSGGVGQETQYF TGTGCCAGCAGCTTAAGCAGCGGGGGGGTCGGCCAAGAGACCCAGTACTTC
TRBJ1-6 few TRBV6-5 TRBD1 CASSYSGTAYNSPLHF TGTGCCAGCAGTTACTCAGGGACAGCTTATAATTCACCCCTCCACTTT
TRBJ2-7 . TRBV4-3 . CASSLGGEQYF TGCGCCAGCAGCCTCGGGGGCGAGCAGTACTTC
TRBJ2-3 few TRBV5-6 . CASSFAGSTDTQYF TGTGCCAGCAGCTTTGCGGGGAGCACAGATACGCAGTATTTT
TRBJ1-2 few TRBV12-5 . CASGLDSYGYTF TGTGCTAGTGGTTTGGACAGCTATGGCTACACCTTC
TRBJ2-3 . TRBV29-1 . CSVGRADTDTQYF TGCAGCGTTGGGAGGGCGGACACAGATACGCAGTATTTT
TRBJ2-2 few TRBV19 TRBD2 CASSPRSGGASTGELFF TGTGCCAGTAGTCCCCGTAGCGGGGGGGCCAGCACCGGGGAGCTGTTTTTT
TRBJ2-2 few TRBV10-1 TRBD1 CASSMTGGSTGELFF TGCGCCAGCTCCATGACAGGGGGCAGCACCGGGGAGCTGTTTTTT
TRBJ1-1 few TRBV7-6 . CASSLTENTEAFF TGTGCCAGCAGCCTGACAGAGAACACTGAAGCTTTCTTT
TRBJ1-2 few TRBV5-6 . CASSRGTSRGGYTF TGTGCCAGCAGTCGAGGGACTTCCCGGGGTGGCTACACCTTC
TRBJ2-2 few TRBV6-5 TRBD2 CASTFPGGAGELFF TGTGCCAGCACCTTCCCGGGGGGGGCCGGGGAGCTGTTTTTT
TRBJ2-3 few TRBV29-1 TRBD2 CSVDLAGGDSSTDTQYF TGCAGCGTTGACCTAGCGGGGGGGGACTCTAGCACAGATACGCAGTATTTT
TRBJ1-2 . TRBV5-1 . CASSSGTDGYTF TGCGCCAGCAGCTCCGGGACTGATGGCTACACCTTC
TRBJ2-3 . TRBV7-9 . CASSLAGRGTDTQYF TGTGCCAGCAGCTTAGCTGGCAGGGGCACAGATACGCAGTATTTT
TRBJ2-1 . TRBV6-1 . CASQGINAQFF TGTGCCAGCCAGGGAATCAATGCGCAGTTCTTC
TRBJ2-1 few TRBV6-5 . CASSYSENSYNEQFF TGTGCCAGCAGTTACTCGGAGAACTCCTACAATGAGCAGTTCTTC
TRBJ1-1 few TRBV4-2 . CASSSEGGGNTEAFF TGTGCCAGCAGCTCAGAAGGGGGGGGGAACACTGAAGCTTTCTTT
TRBJ2-4 few TRBV29-1 . CSFISGDNIQYF TGCAGCTTCATATCGGGGGATAACATTCAGTACTTC
TRBJ1-1 few TRBV19 . CASSHGQPRGTEAFF TGTGCCAGTAGCCATGGACAGCCGAGGGGAACTGAAGCTTTCTTT
TRBJ2-2 . TRBV15 TRBD2 CATSRDRGLATTGELFF TGTGCCACCAGCAGAGATCGGGGACTAGCGACCACCGGGGAGCTGTTTTTT
TRBJ2-1 few TRBV5-4 TRBD2 CASSLGGLAGTSYNEQFF TGTGCCAGCAGCCTAGGGGGGCTAGCGGGGACCTCCTACAATGAGCAGTTCTTC
TRBJ2-3 few TRBV7-2 . CASSSSRSITDTQYF TGTGCCAGCAGCTCCTCCAGATCGATCACAGATACGCAGTATTTT
TRBJ2-5 . TRBV5-4 . CASSLGGSFQETQYF TGTGCCAGCAGCTTGGGAGGGTCGTTCCAAGAGACCCAGTACTTC
TRBJ2-5 . TRBV5-4 TRBD2 CASSLWTSGGFETQYF TGTGCCAGCAGCCTTTGGACTAGCGGGGGTTTTGAGACCCAGTACTTC
TRBJ1-6 few TRBV5-1 . CASSLTVDYNSPLHF TGCGCCAGCAGCTTGACGGTAGACTATAATTCACCCCTCCACTTT
TRBJ1-1 . TRBV19 TRBD1 CASSRRLGTGDTEAFF TGTGCCAGTAGTAGGCGGCTCGGGACAGGGGACACTGAAGCTTTCTTT
TRBJ2-7 few TRBV5-1 TRBD1 CASSVGQDYEQYF TGCGCCAGCAGCGTGGGACAGGATTACGAGCAGTACTTC
TRBJ1-6 . TRBV7-7 . CASSSLVEGSEYSPLHF TGTGCCAGCAGCTCGCTGGTCGAAGGGAGTGAATATTCACCCCTCCACTTT
TRBJ2-5 few TRBV7-7 TRBD2 CASSLASSGQETQYF TGTGCTAGCAGCTTAGCGTCTAGCGGGCAAGAGACCCAGTACTTC
TRBJ1-5 few TRBV6-6 TRBD1 CASRGQEFNQPQHF TGTGCCAGCAGGGGACAGGAGTTCAATCAGCCCCAGCATTTT
TRBJ2-1 few TRBV5-1 . CASSLPSVNNEQFF TGCGCCAGCAGCCTCCCCTCAGTGAACAATGAGCAGTTCTTC
TRBJ1-4 few TRBV5-6 TRBD1 CASRPRGQTNEKLFF TGTGCCAGCAGGCCCAGGGGACAGACTAATGAAAAACTGTTTTTT
TRBJ1-1 . TRBV6-6 TRBD1 CASSSTGASEAFF TGTGCCAGCAGCTCTACAGGGGCCTCTGAAGCTTTCTTT
TRBJ1-6 . TRBV7-9 . CASSPGTRSNSPLHF TGTGCCAGCAGCCCGGGGACAAGGTCGAATTCACCCCTCCACTTT
TRBJ2-2 . TRBV29-1 . CSVERRALGELFF TGCAGCGTTGAAAGGCGGGCCCTCGGGGAGCTGTTTTTT
TRBJ1-4 few TRBV14 TRBD1 CASSQAEGRGPLEKLFF TGTGCCAGCAGCCAAGCTGAGGGCAGGGGGCCTCTTGAAAAACTGTTTTTT
TRBJ2-5 few TRBV9 . CASSVMVGPQETQYF TGTGCCAGCAGCGTAATGGTGGGGCCTCAAGAGACCCAGTACTTC
TRBJ1-1 . TRBV29-1 TRBD1 CSATAGTANTEAFF TGCAGCGCCACAGCCGGGACAGCGAACACTGAAGCTTTCTTT
TRBJ1-5 . TRBV25-1 . CASSESVVNQPQHF TGTGCCAGCAGTGAATCGGTAGTGAATCAGCCCCAGCATTTT
TRBJ1-2 few TRBV19 . CASSAMPGGRGYTF TGTGCCAGTAGTGCAATGCCCGGGGGGCGAGGCTACACCTTC
TRBJ2-3 . TRBV7-2 TRBD1 CASSSTGSWDTQYF TGTGCCAGCAGCTCGACAGGGTCATGGGATACGCAGTATTTT
TRBJ2-1 few TRBV7-6 TRBD1 CASSWGQGSPNEQFF TGTGCCAGCAGCTGGGGACAGGGTAGTCCCAATGAGCAGTTCTTC
TRBJ2-5 . TRBV6-5 . CASSYSQETQYF TGTGCCAGCAGTTACTCCCAGGAGACCCAGTACTTC
TRBJ2-7 few TRBV25-1 TRBD1 CASSDGGGLPGQGNEQYF TGTGCCAGCAGTGACGGTGGGGGGTTGCCGGGACAGGGAAACGAGCAGTACTTC
TRBJ1-4 . TRBV11-3 TRBD1 CASSPRDSNEKLFF TGTGCCAGCAGCCCCCGGGACAGTAATGAAAAACTGTTTTTT
TRBJ1-2 . TRBV7-7 . CASSSEGQRPFF TGTGCTAGCAGCTCAGAAGGACAGCGGCCCTTCTTC
TRBJ2-3 few TRBV2 . CASSEGERSYPYF TGTGCCAGCAGTGAAGGTGAGCGGTCCTATCCGTATTTT
TRBJ1-1 . TRBV27 TRBD1 CASSLAGGVTEAFF TGTGCCAGCAGTTTGGCAGGGGGCGTCACTGAAGCTTTCTTT
TRBJ1-1 . TRBV18 . CASSLNQGNTEAFF TGTGCCAGCTCACTCAATCAGGGGAACACTGAAGCTTTCTTT
TRBJ2-2 few TRBV6-5 . CASSFFVSGELFF TGTGCCAGCAGTTTTTTCGTCTCCGGGGAGCTGTTTTTT